This TCR beta chain derives from a study of technical replicates of blood from a handful of donors. Method: immunoSEQ multiplex PCR; TCRdb's copy keeps in-frame clones and lacks some. Of 55,000 to 65,000 clones listed, around 97% are singletons. Trimming left V 7 bases short and J 1 base short, with 10 bases between. Germline loops: CDR1 SQVTM, CDR2 ANQGSEA. The CDR3 is 12 residues long. Sequencing input: T cells isolated from PBMCs. The TCR originated in a human donor in good health. The chain carries TRBV29-1 and TRBJ1-1; D remains ambiguous. The CDR3 region is CSALGENTEAFF. For the CDR3, the DNA is TGCAGCGCACTAGGAGAGAACACTGAAGCTTTCTTT.